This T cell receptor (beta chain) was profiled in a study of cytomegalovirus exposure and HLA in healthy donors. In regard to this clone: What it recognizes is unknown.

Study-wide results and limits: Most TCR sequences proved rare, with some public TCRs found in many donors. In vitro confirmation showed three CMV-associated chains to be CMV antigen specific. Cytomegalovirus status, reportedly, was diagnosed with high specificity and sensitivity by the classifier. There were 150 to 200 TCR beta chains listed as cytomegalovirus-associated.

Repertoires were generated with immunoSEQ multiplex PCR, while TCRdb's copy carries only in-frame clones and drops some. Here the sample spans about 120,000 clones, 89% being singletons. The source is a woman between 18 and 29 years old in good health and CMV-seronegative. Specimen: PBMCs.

Written as DNA, the CDR3 is TGTGCCAGCAGCTTTTTCGGGTCCACTGAAGCTTTCTTT. Its translation is CASSFFGSTEAFF. The chain has TRBV13 and TRBJ1-1; D is uncertain. The CDR3 sequence is 13 residues long. The V and J ends lost 3 bases and 4 bases respectively, with 9 bases between them. CDR1 and CDR2 from the germline V gene are PRHDT and FYEKMQ (reference sequence).